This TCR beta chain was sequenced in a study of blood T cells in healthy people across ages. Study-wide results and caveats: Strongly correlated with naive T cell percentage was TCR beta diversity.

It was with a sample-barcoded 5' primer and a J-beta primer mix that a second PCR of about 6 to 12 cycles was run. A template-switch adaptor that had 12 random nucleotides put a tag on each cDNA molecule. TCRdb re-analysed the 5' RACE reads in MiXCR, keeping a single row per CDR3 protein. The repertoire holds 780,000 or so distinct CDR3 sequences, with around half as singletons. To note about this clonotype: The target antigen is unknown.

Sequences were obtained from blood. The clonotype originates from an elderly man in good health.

CDR3 residues: CSARDRVAGGDTQYF. CDR3 bases: TGCAGTGCTAGAGATAGAGTAGCGGGAGGGGATACGCAGTATTTT. V is TRBV20-1 and J is TRBJ2-3, with 11 bases lining up with TRBD2. V shed 0 bases, J shed 6 bases, and the junction held 5 bases outside the gene matches. Looked up from germline, CDR1 is DFQATT and CDR2 is SNEGSKA (reference sequence). The CDR3 length is 15 residues.